The rows below give T cell receptor beta chains drawn from one sample of a study of blood T cell repertoires in COVID-19. TCRdb's table, derived via immunoSEQ multiplex PCR, lists solely in-frame clones and lacks some. The table records approximately 440,000 clones, about 90% of them present only once. What was sequenced was PBMCs or T cells enriched from blood (not recorded which). The source is a man aged 18 to 29 who had recovered from COVID-19. Each CDR3 is given with its conserved first and last residue. The D gene is left open where the match is weak. The listing skips clone size in some rows; elsewhere it reads once, few, many or a size class.

j_gene,abundance,d_gene,v_gene,CDR3aa,CDR3nt
TRBJ1-2,.,.,TRBV5-5,CASSFAVDFNYGYTF,TGTGCCAGCAGCTTTGCAGTTGACTTCAACTATGGCTACACCTTC
TRBJ1-2,.,.,TRBV19,CASSIKGTKAYGYTF,TGTGCCAGTAGTATAAAAGGGACAAAAGCGTATGGCTACACCTTC
TRBJ1-1,.,TRBD1,TRBV29-1,CSVHTGGNTEAFF,TGCAGCGTTCATACAGGGGGGAACACTGAAGCTTTCTTT
TRBJ1-6,.,.,TRBV28,CASSLGGDPRFHF,TGTGCCAGCAGTTTGGGGGGTGACCCACGCTTCCACTTT
TRBJ1-5,.,TRBD1,TRBV27,CASRRQGISNQPQHF,TGTGCCAGCAGGAGACAGGGAATCAGCAATCAGCCCCAGCATTTT
TRBJ1-1,.,.,TRBV4-1,CASSQDFETGNTEAFF,TGCGCCAGCAGCCAAGACTTCGAGACAGGTAACACTGAAGCTTTCTTT
TRBJ1-2,.,TRBD1,TRBV27,CASSMTGGANGYTF,TGTGCCAGCAGTATGACAGGGGGTGCTAATGGCTACACCTTC
TRBJ2-3,few,.,TRBV7-9,CASSLVLAEFTDTQYF,TGTGCCAGCAGCTTAGTTTTAGCGGAGTTCACAGATACGCAGTATTTT
TRBJ1-2,.,.,TRBV28,CASSFRQGIWLSPGYTF,TGTGCCAGCAGTTTTCGGCAGGGGATTTGGCTGTCACCTGGCTACACCTTC
TRBJ2-1,few,.,TRBV4-1,CASSLVTYNEQFF,TGCGCCAGCAGCCTAGTCACCTACAATGAGCAGTTCTTC
TRBJ1-5,.,TRBD1,TRBV7-9,CASSLEGTADQPQHF,TGTGCCAGCAGCTTAGAAGGGACAGCGGATCAGCCCCAGCATTTT
TRBJ2-3,once,TRBD2,TRBV2,CASSVLRRGDTDTQYF,TGTGCCAGCAGTGTACTTCGGCGGGGGGACACAGATACGCAGTATTTT